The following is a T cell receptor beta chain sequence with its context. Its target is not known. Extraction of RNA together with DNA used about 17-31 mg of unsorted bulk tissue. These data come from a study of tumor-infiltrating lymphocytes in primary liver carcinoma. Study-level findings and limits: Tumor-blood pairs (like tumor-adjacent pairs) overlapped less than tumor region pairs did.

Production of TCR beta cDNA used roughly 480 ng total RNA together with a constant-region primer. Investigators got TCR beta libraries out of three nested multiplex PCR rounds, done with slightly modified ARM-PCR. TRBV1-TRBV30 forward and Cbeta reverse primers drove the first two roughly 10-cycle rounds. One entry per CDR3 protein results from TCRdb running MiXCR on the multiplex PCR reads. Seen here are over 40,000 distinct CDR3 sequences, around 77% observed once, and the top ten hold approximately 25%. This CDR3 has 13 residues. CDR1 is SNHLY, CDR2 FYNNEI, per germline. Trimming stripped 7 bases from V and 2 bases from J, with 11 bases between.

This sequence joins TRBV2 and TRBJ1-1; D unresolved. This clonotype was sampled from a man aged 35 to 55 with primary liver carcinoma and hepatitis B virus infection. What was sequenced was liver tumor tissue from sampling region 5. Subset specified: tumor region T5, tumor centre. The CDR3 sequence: CASNERANTEAFF. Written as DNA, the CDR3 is TGTGCCAGCAATGAGCGGGCCAACACTGAAGCTTTCTTT.